A single sample is the source of the 11 T cell receptor beta chains below, sequenced in a study of identical twins listed by TCRdb under 2016. Libraries were built with 5' RACE. Sequencing relied on an Illumina HiSeq 2000. Starting from the raw public reads, TCRdb applied fastp trimming at Q25, assembled clones with MiXCR and retained in-frame beta chains. Each entry is one CDR3 protein sequence, shown with its most common DNA and genes. The sample table shows some 320,000 distinct CDR3 sequences, and around an eighth are seen once. Around 6.9% of the sample goes to the ten largest clones. This same sample was also taken into another study, of yellow fever vaccine responses in identical twins.

Sequenced material: CD8+ T cells sorted from blood. The receptors were gathered from a woman aged 18 to 35 in good health.

The chain joins TRBV4-1 to TRBJ2-3; 11 nucleotides line up with TRBD2. Germline CDR1 reads MGHRA; CDR2 reads YSYEKL. There are 17 residues in the CDR3. Trimming cost V 0 bases and J 1 base; bases outside gene matches: 3. CDR3 sequence reads: CASSQETSGARTDTQYF. CDR3 nucleotide sequence: TGCGCCAGCAGCCAAGAGACTAGCGGGGCCCGCACAGATACGCAGTATTTT.

This chain links TRBV7-9 with TRBJ2-7; possible D gene TRBD1, 5 bases. Trimming cost V 3 bases and J 4 bases, with 10 bases left between them. Germline CDR1 is SEHNR and CDR2 is FQNEAQ (reference sequence). This CDR3 spans 13 amino acids. The CDR3 DNA sequence: TGTGCCAGCAGCTTTGACAGCCGTTACGAGCAGTACTTC. Amino acids: CASSFDSRYEQYF.

In its sample, this clonotype was seen a few times. The CDR3 is CSVAGDEQYF. DNA for the CDR3: TGCAGCGTTGCGGGGGACGAGCAGTACTTC. The chain couples TRBV29-1 to TRBJ2-7; D might be TRBD2 (6 bases). The CDR3 contains 10 residues. CDR1 and CDR2 from the germline V gene are SQVTM and ANQGSEA. The germline V and J ends were trimmed by 4 bases and 5 bases, with 6 bases remaining between them.

This clonotype was seen ten or more times. The genes are TRBV29-1 and TRBJ2-4; no reliable D call. Germline CDR1 SQVTM, CDR2 ANQGSEA. This CDR3 is built from 15 residues. V was pared by 2 bases and J by 0 bases, with 11 bases between. CDR3 nucleotide sequence: TGCAGCGTTGAATTCCCCGGCTTAGCCAAAAACATTCAGTACTTC. Its translation is CSVEFPGLAKNIQYF.

There are many counts of this clonotype. V gene TRBV12-3 or TRBV12-4 combines with J gene TRBJ2-7, with a tentative D call TRBD1 (6 bases). The CDR3 loop spans 12 amino acids. Trimming took 7 bases from V and 7 from J, leaving 14 bases between them. CDR3 protein: CASTLDRREQYF. CDR3 coding DNA: TGTGCCAGCACCCTAGACAGGAGGGAGCAGTACTTC.

V and J are TRBV6-2 or TRBV6-3 and TRBJ1-2; D is unresolved. CDR3 length: 14 residues. Germline CDR1 and CDR2: MNHEY and SVGEGT. V was cut by 4 bases and J by 8 bases, with 17 bases left in between. The CDR3 spells CASSWGVGGDGYTF. DNA of the CDR3: TGTGCCAGCAGTTGGGGAGTGGGAGGCGACGGCTACACCTTC.

This clonotype was detected a few times. V usage is TRBV6-5 and J usage is TRBJ2-1; D call uncertain. Between the trimmed V and J ends, which lost 10 bases and 8 bases, there was a span of 12 bases. Germline V gene lookup returns CDR1 MNHEY and CDR2 SVGAGI. The CDR3 consists of 11 residues. For the CDR3, the DNA is TGTGCCACCTTACTAAGGGATGAGCAGTTCTTC. It specifies CATLLRDEQFF.

V gene TRBV15 combines with J gene TRBJ2-2; D perhaps matches TRBD1 (6 bases). Trimming pared 1 base from V and 7 bases from J, leaving 19 bases between. The CDR3 has 17 residues. Looked up from germline, CDR1 is LNHNV and CDR2 is YYDKDF (reference sequence). CDR3: CATSRVRGTQGYGELFF. The CDR3, as DNA: TGTGCCACCAGCAGAGTTAGGGGGACACAGGGATACGGGGAGCTGTTTTTT.

There are a few counts of this clonotype. The V gene is TRBV11-2, the J gene TRBJ1-6; no clear D. Germline V gene data show CDR1 as SGHAT and CDR2 as FQNNGV. The V end lost 4 bases, the J end lost 4 bases, and 17 bases lay between the germline ends. The CDR3 is 17 residues long. CDR3 in DNA: TGTGCCAGCAGCTCCCAAACCCAAAACGGGTATAATTCACCCCTCCACTTT. Translation: CASSSQTQNGYNSPLHF.

The sample holds many counts of this clonotype. The V call is TRBV28, the J call TRBJ1-2; D is uncertain. Germline V gene sequence: CDR1 MDHEN, CDR2 SYDVKM. V was clipped by 3 bases and J by 7 bases, with 6 bases between them. CDR3 length: 11 residues. CDR3 sequence reads: CASSFDSGYTF. The CDR3 bases are TGTGCCAGCAGTTTCGACTCTGGCTACACCTTC.

This clonotype showed up just a few times. V is TRBV7-9 and J is TRBJ2-2; possible D gene TRBD2, 6 bases. CDR1 is SEHNR and CDR2 is FQNEAQ in the germline V gene (reference sequence). The length of the CDR3 is 14 residues. V was shortened by 8 bases and J by 3 bases, with 13 bases between the two germline ends. CDR3 loop: CASPTGGYTGELFF. The DNA for the CDR3 is TGTGCCAGCCCCACTGGGGGGTACACCGGGGAGCTGTTTTTT.